This T cell receptor (beta chain) comes out of a study of human T cells and chemical hapten exposure (dated by TCRdb to about 2021). At the level of the whole study: For sensitization, 2% DPC in acetone was applied to a roughly 2 cm by roughly 2 cm area of upper inner arm skin. Throughout the approximately 22-week study period, patients were also given weekly therapeutic DPC doses on the scalp. Patch testing on the upper back used Finn chambers containing 0.01% DPC, with scoring done after 6 days according to International Contact Dermatitis Research Group standards. Most of the patients in the cohort were female, and the cohort covered alopecia areata with under or over 50% scalp involvement, alopecia totalis and alopecia universalis. The libraries were sequenced as a pool, and the TCR yield per sample differed mostly because of small variations in library volumes within the pool. This study followed changes in the peripheral blood TCR repertoire in vivo during primary and secondary sensitization of alopecia patients to the hapten diphenylcyclopropenone (DPC). Blood samples were taken from patients before sensitization (week 0) and then at 2, 6 and about 24 weeks after DPC sensitization. For TCR sequencing, blood came from about 29 alopecia patients at anywhere from one to four time points (pre-sensitization, 2, 6 and 24 weeks).

About this clonotype itself: It lacks a known antigen. Base-call qualities are not available, and no considerably larger clone is one nucleotide away.

V loses 8 bases, J loses 2 bases, and the germline ends lie 17 bases apart. The CDR3 spans 15 residues, from the cysteine through the phenylalanine. Left in the record is the CDR3 DNA by itself, 45 bases read in frame from the first base. This specimen's time point label, interpreted: pre-sensitization, week 0. This sample's treatment or condition label indicates: therapeutic diphenylcyclopropenone sensitization with weekly scalp DPC. Blood at each patch-test visit was drawn before the patch test was applied. To be eligible, patients had to be aged 18 to 70, diagnosed with alopecia and judged suitable for DPC therapy, while pregnant patients were excluded. Unfractionated whole blood was collected in Tempus Blood RNA tubes, and total RNA was extracted from that blood. Libraries were prepared through RACE. Reads for this sample came from a NextSeq 500. During library preparation, unique molecular identifiers were attached to individual cDNA molecules so that TCRs could be counted quantitatively and reproducibly. Both TCR alpha and TCR beta chains were sequenced from each blood RNA sample. In the authors' own workflow: The median number of TCRs per sample was roughly 94,000, ranging from about 23,224 to 750,000. V, J and CDR3 annotation of the TCR reads was performed with the Decombinator software suite. For the PS versus PT1 abundance plots, all samples were subsampled to the same number of TCRs (28,000). Expanded TCRs were defined as absent before sensitization and observed at least eight times at the 2-week time point. Clones were called with MiXCR by TCRdb after fastp trimmed the public reads at Q25, and only in-frame beta chains were retained. Each entry merges the rows of one CDR3 protein and shows their most common DNA and genes. For this entry, the V and J calls and clone size follow TCRdb and not the study's own pipeline. For this sample there are about 270,000 distinct CDR3 sequences; around 7.7% appear just once. The ten largest clonotypes hold 1.2% of the sample.

General conclusions and limits of the study: Repeated subsampling changed both the strength of the expansion versus patch-test correlation and the threshold at which the correlation became significant. The number of PT1 expanded TCRs positively correlated with patch test score, significant at thresholds 8, 16 and 32 but not 4. Significantly more large CDR3 similarity clusters were formed by expanded TCRs than by pre-sensitization or healthy control sets, consistent with antigen-driven responses. No change with DPC sensitization was found in the number of TCRs above 1 in 1000 frequency, and no evidence of global repertoire structure alterations was found. All patients had alopecia, a presumed autoimmune disease, so their immune response might differ from that of healthy individuals.

The chain is assembled from TRBV12-3 or TRBV12-4 and TRBJ2-3; TRBD2 is a weak D gene call, 6 bases matching. The source of this sequence is a young man with alopecia areata. Some clones in this sample may be carry-over from other donors' samples. The sample in question was whole blood, obtained in connection with sensitization to the hapten diphenylcyclopropenone (DPC). The CDR3: CASRPGVLFTDTQYF. The base sequence is TGTGCCAGCCGTCCGGGGGTGTTATTCACAGATACGCAGTATTTT.